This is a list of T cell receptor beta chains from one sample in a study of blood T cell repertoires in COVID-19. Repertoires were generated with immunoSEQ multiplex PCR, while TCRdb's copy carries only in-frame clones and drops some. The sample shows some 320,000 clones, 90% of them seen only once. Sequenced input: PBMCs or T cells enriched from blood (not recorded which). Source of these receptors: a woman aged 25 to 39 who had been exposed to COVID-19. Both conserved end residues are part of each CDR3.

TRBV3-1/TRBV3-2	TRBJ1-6	CASSPQELNSPLHF
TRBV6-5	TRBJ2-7	CASQAGSYEQYF
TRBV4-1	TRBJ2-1	CASSQVTGPAGQNEQFF
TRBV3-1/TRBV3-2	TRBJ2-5	CASSPSGGIQETQYF
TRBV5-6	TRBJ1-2	CASSRGERGRNGYTF
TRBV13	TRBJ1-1	CASREDPLEAFF
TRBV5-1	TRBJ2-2	CASTLVHEKLFF
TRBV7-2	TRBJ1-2	CASSLVGRGVGYTF
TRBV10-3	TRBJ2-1	CAISGRTSVLSYNEQFF
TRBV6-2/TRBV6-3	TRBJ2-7	CASSYNTADWSSYEQYF
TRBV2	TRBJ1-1	CASSPQGMYTEAFF
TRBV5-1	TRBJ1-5	CASSLDPGTDQPQHF
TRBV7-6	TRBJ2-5	CASSFRTSGQETQYF